The T cell receptor (beta chain) described here comes from a study of cytomegalovirus exposure and HLA in healthy donors. The study's findings and limits: A later analysis linked a missense DCLRE1C variant to TCR beta V- and J-gene trimming.

The CDR3 consists of 16 residues. V was cut by 4 bases and J by 1 base, with 13 bases left in between. Germline loops: CDR1 SGHAT, CDR2 FQNNGV. A remark on this clone: The target antigen is unknown.

Vbeta (60) and Jbeta (13) primers were used in the PCR. Method: immunoSEQ multiplex PCR; TCRdb's copy keeps in-frame clones and lacks some. This sample has some 170,000 clones, with 75% to 80% found just once. The TCR originated in a man aged 35-49 years in good health and CMV-seropositive. V gene TRBV11-2 combines with J gene TRBJ2-2; a weak D match, TRBD1 (5 bases). Sequenced input: PBMCs. The CDR3 DNA reads as TGTGCCAGCAGCTCAATTATGGGGCGGAACACCGGGGAGCTGTTTTTT. Protein: CASSSIMGRNTGELFF.